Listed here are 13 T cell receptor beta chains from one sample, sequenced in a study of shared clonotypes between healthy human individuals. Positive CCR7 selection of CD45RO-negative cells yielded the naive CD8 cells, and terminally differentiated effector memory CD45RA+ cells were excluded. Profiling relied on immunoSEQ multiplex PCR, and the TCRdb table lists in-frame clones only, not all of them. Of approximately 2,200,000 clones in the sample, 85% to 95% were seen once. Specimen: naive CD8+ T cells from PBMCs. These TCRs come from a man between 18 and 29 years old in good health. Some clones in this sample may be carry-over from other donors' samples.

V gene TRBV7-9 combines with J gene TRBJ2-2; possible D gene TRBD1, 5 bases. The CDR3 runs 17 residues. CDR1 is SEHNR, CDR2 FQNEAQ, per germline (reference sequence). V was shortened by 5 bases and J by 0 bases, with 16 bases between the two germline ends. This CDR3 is CASSTPKTEANTGELFF. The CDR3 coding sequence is TGTGCCAGCAGCACACCTAAGACAGAAGCGAACACCGGGGAGCTGTTTTTT.

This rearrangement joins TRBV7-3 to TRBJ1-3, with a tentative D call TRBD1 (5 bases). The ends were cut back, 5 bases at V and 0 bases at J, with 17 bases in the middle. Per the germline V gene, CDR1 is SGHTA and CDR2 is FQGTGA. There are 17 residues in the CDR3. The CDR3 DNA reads TGTGCCAGCAGCCCTGGGGGGACTATTACCTCTGGAAACACCATATATTTT. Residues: CASSPGGTITSGNTIYF.

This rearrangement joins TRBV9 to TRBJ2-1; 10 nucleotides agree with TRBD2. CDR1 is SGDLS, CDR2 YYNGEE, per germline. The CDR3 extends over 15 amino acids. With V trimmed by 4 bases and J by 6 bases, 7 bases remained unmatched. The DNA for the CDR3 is TGTGCCAGCAGCCCCGGGATAGCGGGAGGCAATGAGCAGTTCTTC. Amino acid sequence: CASSPGIAGGNEQFF.

The CDR3 DNA follows: TGTGCCAGTAGTCCCGGGACAGGAGGGGGACGTTACGAGCAGTACTTC. This gives the protein CASSPGTGGGRYEQYF. This chain joins TRBV19 and TRBJ2-7; 8 nucleotides match TRBD1. CDR3 size: 16 residues. The germline CDR1 and CDR2 sequences are LNHDA and SQIVND (reference sequence). Unmatched junction bases numbered 13, after V lost 5 bases and J lost 4 bases.

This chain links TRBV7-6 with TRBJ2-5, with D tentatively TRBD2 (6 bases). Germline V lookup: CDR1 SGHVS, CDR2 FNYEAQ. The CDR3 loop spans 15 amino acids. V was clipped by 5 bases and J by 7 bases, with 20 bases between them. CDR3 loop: CASSPRDLPWGTQYF. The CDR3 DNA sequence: TGTGCCAGCAGCCCTAGGGACTTACCTTGGGGGACCCAGTACTTC.

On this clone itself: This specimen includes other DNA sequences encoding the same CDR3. In DNA form, the CDR3 reads TGTGCCAGCAGTACAACTAGCGGGAGGGCCTACGAGCAGTACTTC. This codes for CASSTTSGRAYEQYF. The chain uses TRBV27 and TRBJ2-7; 13 nucleotides agree with TRBD2. The J segment lost 2 bases and the V segment lost 5 bases, leaving 3 bases of the junction unmatched. This CDR3 comprises 15 residues. Germline V gene data show CDR1 as MNHEY and CDR2 as SMNVEV (reference sequence).

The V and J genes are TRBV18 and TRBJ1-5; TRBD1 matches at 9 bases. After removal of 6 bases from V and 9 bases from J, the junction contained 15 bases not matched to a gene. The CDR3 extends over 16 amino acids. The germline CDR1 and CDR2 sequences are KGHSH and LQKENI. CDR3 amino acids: CASSSEDRGLIRPQHF. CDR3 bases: TGTGCCAGCTCTTCCGAGGACAGGGGATTAATCAGGCCCCAGCATTTT.

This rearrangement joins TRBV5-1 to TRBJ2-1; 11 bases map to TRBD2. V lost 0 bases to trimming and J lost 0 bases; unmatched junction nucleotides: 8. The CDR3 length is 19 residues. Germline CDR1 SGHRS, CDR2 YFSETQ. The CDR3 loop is CASSLETSGTRSSYNEQFF. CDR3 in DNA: TGCGCCAGCAGCTTGGAGACTAGCGGGACTAGGAGCTCCTACAATGAGCAGTTCTTC.

The CDR3 reads CASSSPYGTGDSYGYTF. DNA of the CDR3: TGTGCCAGCAGCTCCCCCTACGGGACAGGTGATTCCTATGGCTACACCTTC. The chain joins TRBV28 to TRBJ1-2, with TRBD1 matching over 8 bases. Germline V gives CDR1 MDHEN, CDR2 SYDVKM. This CDR3 has 17 residues. J gave up 4 bases and V 6 bases, and 16 bases lay outside the gene matches.

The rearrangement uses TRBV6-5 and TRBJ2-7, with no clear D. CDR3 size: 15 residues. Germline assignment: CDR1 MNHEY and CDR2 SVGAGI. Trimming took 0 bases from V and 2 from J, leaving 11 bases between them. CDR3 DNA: TGTGCCAGCAGTTACTCGGTCGGAGAAACCTACGAGCAGTACTTC. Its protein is CASSYSVGETYEQYF.

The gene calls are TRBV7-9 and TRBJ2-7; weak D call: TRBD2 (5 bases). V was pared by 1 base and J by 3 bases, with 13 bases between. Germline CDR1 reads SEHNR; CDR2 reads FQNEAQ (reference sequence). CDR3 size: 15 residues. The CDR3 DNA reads TGTGCCAGCAGCTTAGTACTAGGGAAATTCTACGAGCAGTACTTC. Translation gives CASSLVLGKFYEQYF.

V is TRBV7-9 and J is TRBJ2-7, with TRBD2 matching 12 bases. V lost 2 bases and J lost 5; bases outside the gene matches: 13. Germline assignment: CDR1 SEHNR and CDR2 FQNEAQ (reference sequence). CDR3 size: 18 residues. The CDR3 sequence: CASSLRLAGEVPSHEQYF. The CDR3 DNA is TGTGCCAGCAGCTTAAGACTAGCGGGAGAAGTCCCATCCCACGAGCAGTACTTC.

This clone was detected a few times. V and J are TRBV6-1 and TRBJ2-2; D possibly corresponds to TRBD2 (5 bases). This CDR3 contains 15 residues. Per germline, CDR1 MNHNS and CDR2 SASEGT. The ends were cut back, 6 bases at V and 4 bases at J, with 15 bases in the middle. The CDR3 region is CASRAGPAGTGELFF. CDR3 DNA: TGTGCCAGCAGAGCCGGCCCCGCGGGCACCGGGGAGCTGTTTTTT.